Each of the 18 T cell receptor beta chains below was sequenced from the same sample in a study of blood T cell repertoires in COVID-19. The repertoire was sequenced with immunoSEQ multiplex PCR; TCRdb's copy has only in-frame clones and lacks some. The sample holds over 20,000 clones, 86% seen once. The sample was peripheral blood. The receptors originated from a human donor with active COVID-19. The donor label of this sample is uncertain.

The V gene is TRBV25-1, the J gene TRBJ2-7; TRBD2 might be the D (6 bases). The CDR3 runs to 14 residues. V lost 3 bases to trimming and J lost 3 bases, with 12 bases between them. CDR1 is MGHDK, CDR2 SYGVNS, per germline. Here the CDR3 reads CASSEAGPLYEQYF. The CDR3, as DNA: TGTGCCAGCAGTGAGGCGGGACCGCTCTACGAGCAGTACTTC.

The J gene is TRBJ2-7, the V gene TRBV6-5; weak D call: TRBD2 (6 bases). Germline V CDR1 and CDR2: MNHEY, SVGAGI. This CDR3 region has 13 residues. Trimming left V 5 bases short and J 5 bases short, with 13 bases between. This CDR3 is CASSPGLGNEQYF. CDR3 nucleotide sequence: TGTGCCAGCAGTCCGGGACTGGGCAACGAGCAGTACTTC.

This clone turned up a few times. Different DNA sequences within this sample yield the same CDR3. The chain couples TRBV10-3 to TRBJ2-1; 12 positions agree with TRBD2. From germline, CDR1 is ENHRY and CDR2 SYGVKD. The CDR3 consists of 15 residues. J lost 2 bases, V lost 6 bases, and 2 bases had no gene match. CDR3 in amino acids: CAISSSGGAYNEQFF. In nucleotides, the CDR3 is TGTGCCATCAGCTCTAGCGGGGGGGCCTACAATGAGCAGTTCTTC.

In its sample, this clone was seen a few times. This chain connects TRBV5-1 to TRBJ2-1, with TRBD1 identical over 7 bases. The CDR3 is 13 amino acids. CDR1 is SGHRS and CDR2 is YFSETQ in the germline V gene. V shed 5 bases and J 9 bases; nucleotides not matched to a gene: 8. The CDR3 DNA sequence: TGCGCCAGCAGTCCGGACAGGCTTTCTGAGCAGTTCTTC. Amino acids: CASSPDRLSEQFF. The variable domain in full, with the rest retrieved from reference TRBV5-1 and TRBJ2-1, is KAGVTQTPRYLIKTRGQQVTLSCSPISGHRSVSWYQQTPGQGLQFLFEYFSETQRNKGNFPGRFSGRQFSNSRSEMNVSTLELGDSALYLCASSPDRLSEQFFGPGTRLTVL.

The genes are TRBV10-3 and TRBJ1-1, with 9 bases fitting TRBD1. The CDR3 is made up of 15 amino acids. Germline V lookup: CDR1 ENHRY, CDR2 SYGVKD. V trimming: 4 bases; J trimming: 5 bases; junction bases outside the gene matches: 8. Here the CDR3 reads CAISGVDRGGTEAFF. CDR3 DNA: TGTGCCATCAGTGGGGTGGACAGGGGCGGGACTGAAGCTTTCTTT.

In its sample, this clone was seen a few times. V is TRBV3-1 (or the pseudogene TRBV3-2) and J is TRBJ1-3; no clear D. This CDR3 contains 15 residues. Trimming shortened V by 4 bases and J by 2 bases, and 12 bases separated the two germline ends. Germline values: CDR1 LGHDT, CDR2 YNNKEL (reference sequence). The CDR3 region is CASSPRGGAGNTIYF. The CDR3 DNA sequence: TGTGCCAGCAGCCCCCGAGGTGGAGCTGGAAACACCATATATTTT.

The chain carries TRBV15 and TRBJ2-6, with TRBD1 matching over 7 bases. The CDR3 contains 18 residues. J lost 3 bases, V lost 5 bases, and 13 bases had no gene match. Germline values: CDR1 LNHNV, CDR2 YYDKDF (reference sequence). The chain's CDR3 is CATSEYRDSFFGANVLTF. The CDR3 DNA follows: TGTGCCACCAGCGAATACCGGGACAGCTTCTTTGGGGCCAACGTCCTGACTTTC.

The rearrangement links TRBV29-1 to TRBJ1-2; 10 bases match TRBD1. The CDR3 extends over 14 amino acids. Looked up from germline, CDR1 is SQVTM and CDR2 is ANQGSEA. With V trimmed by 2 bases and J by 7 bases, 7 bases remained unmatched. The CDR3 nucleotides are TGCAGCGTTGAACTGGTTGGGACAGGGGTTGGCTACACCTTC. The encoded protein is CSVELVGTGVGYTF.

The chain joins TRBV12-3 or TRBV12-4 to TRBJ1-2, with D maybe TRBD1 (6 bases). The CDR3 is made up of 13 amino acids. V lost 6 bases and J 4 bases, leaving 12 bases between the germline ends. The CDR3 reads CASRTGWGYGYTF. In nucleotides, the CDR3 is TGTGCCAGCAGAACAGGGTGGGGCTATGGCTACACCTTC.

The chain is built from TRBV24-1 and TRBJ1-5; TRBD1 is a possible D gene (5 bases). There are 13 residues in the CDR3. Trimming removed 5 bases at V and 6 bases at J, with 10 bases between. Looked up from germline, CDR1 is KGHDR and CDR2 is SFDVKD. In DNA, the CDR3 is TGTGCCACCAGTGCTACCCAGGGTCAGCCCCAGCATTTT. Encoded protein: CATSATQGQPQHF.

V gene TRBV18 combines with J gene TRBJ1-1; 9 nucleotides match TRBD1. Germline assignment: CDR1 KGHSH and CDR2 LQKENI. The CDR3 has 16 residues. V was clipped by 3 bases and J by 1 base; unmatched bases: 6. CDR3 region: CASSPTGQGTNTEAFF. The CDR3 nucleotides read TGTGCCAGCTCACCCACCGGACAGGGGACGAACACTGAAGCTTTCTTT.

The sample holds a few counts of this clone. The V gene is TRBV20-1, the J gene TRBJ1-5; a weak D match, TRBD1 (5 bases). This CDR3 has 15 amino acids. V lost 3 bases, J lost 0 bases, and 12 bases lay in between. CDR1 is DFQATT, CDR2 SNEGSKA, per germline (reference sequence). The DNA for the CDR3 is TGCAGTGCTAGTATGGGGGGGGTTAGCAATCAGCCCCAGCATTTT. Residues: CSASMGGVSNQPQHF.

The J gene is TRBJ1-6, the V gene TRBV20-1, with 7 positions matching TRBD1. The CDR3 consists of 16 residues. Per germline, CDR1 DFQATT and CDR2 SNEGSKA (reference sequence). V shed 3 bases, J shed 8 bases, and the junction held 13 bases outside the gene matches. CDR3 region: CSASKPEQGTYSPLHF. Here the CDR3 DNA reads TGCAGTGCTAGTAAACCCGAACAGGGGACCTATTCACCCCTCCACTTT.

This chain links TRBV21-1 with TRBJ1-5; the table's D call TRBD1 went unverified against the DNA. TRBV21-1 is a known pseudogene. The CDR3 contains 14 residues. The CDR3 loop reads CASSKEQGNQPQHF. As DNA, the CDR3 is TGTGCCAGCAGCAAGGAACAGGGAAATCAGCCCCAGCATTTT.

The chain joins TRBV25-1 to TRBJ2-7, with 7 bases lining up with TRBD2. This CDR3 is 13 amino acids long. V lost 6 bases to trimming and J lost 4 bases; unmatched junction nucleotides: 6. CDR1 is MGHDK, CDR2 SYGVNS, per germline. In DNA form, the CDR3 reads TGTGCCAGCAGCGGACTAGTCTCTTACGAGCAGTACTTC. It is translated as CASSGLVSYEQYF.

The chain employs TRBV4-2 and TRBJ2-3, with a tentative D call TRBD2 (5 bases). Per germline, CDR1 LGHNA and CDR2 YNFKEQ. The CDR3 is made up of 16 amino acids. V was trimmed by 1 base and J by 1 base, leaving 12 bases between them. The CDR3 nucleotides are TGTGCCAGCAGCCAAGTACGCAGCGGACGCACAGATACGCAGTATTTT. The encoded protein is CASSQVRSGRTDTQYF.

This chain links TRBV7-9 with TRBJ2-3, with D perhaps TRBD2 (5 bases). V lost 0 bases to trimming and J lost 2 bases, with 9 bases between them. Looked up from germline, CDR1 is SEHNR and CDR2 is FQNEAQ (reference sequence). CDR3 length equals 15 residues. The CDR3 DNA is TGTGCCAGCAGCTTAGCTGCGGGCGTCACAGATACGCAGTATTTT. Its translation is CASSLAAGVTDTQYF.

This chain links TRBV12-5 with TRBJ1-2; no definite D call. Looked up from germline, CDR1 is LGHNT and CDR2 is FRNRAP. Trimming left V 0 bases short and J 8 bases short, with 16 bases between. There are 15 residues in the CDR3. In DNA, the CDR3 is TGTGCTAGTGGTTTGGTCCCTGAGCGGGCCCGGGGCTACACCTTC. The encoded protein is CASGLVPERARGYTF.